Below are 29 T cell receptor beta chains sequenced from a single sample in a study of T cell responses to AZD1222 COVID-19 vaccine. The data were produced by immunoSEQ multiplex PCR, yet TCRdb's version contains in-frame clones alone and is incomplete. The profile shows about 85,000 clones, around nine tenths of them singletons. The sample was peripheral blood, taken on day 0 of AZD1222 vaccination. These receptors were obtained from an adult in good health.

This clone was counted only a few times. V and J are TRBV13 and TRBJ2-7; possibly TRBD1 for D (6 bases). With 7 bases removed from V and 4 bases from J, the gap between germline ends came to 14 bases. Germline V gives CDR1 PRHDT, CDR2 FYEKMQ (reference sequence). This CDR3 is built from 13 residues. In DNA form, the CDR3 reads TGTGCCAGCACTACAATTCAGGGGTACGAGCAGTACTTC. Translation gives CASTTIQGYEQYF.

The chain recombines TRBV5-4 with TRBJ2-5; 9 nucleotides line up with TRBD1. The CDR3 consists of 15 residues. The V segment lost 2 bases and the J segment 5 bases; nucleotides outside the gene matches: 7. Looked up from germline, CDR1 is SGHNT and CDR2 is YYREEE (reference sequence). CDR3 nucleotides: TGTGCCAGCAGCTTAACTACAGGGGGCGGGGAGACCCAGTACTTC. Protein: CASSLTTGGGETQYF.

The genes are TRBV27 and TRBJ1-5, with D maybe TRBD1 (5 bases). The CDR3 is 13 amino acids. V was cut by 3 bases and J by 9 bases, with 12 bases left in between. CDR1 is MNHEY and CDR2 is SMNVEV in the germline V gene (reference sequence). In DNA, the CDR3 is TGTGCCAGCAGTTTCGACAGCGGTCGGCCCCAGCATTTT. Its protein is CASSFDSGRPQHF.

The V call is TRBV19, the J call TRBJ2-5; D possibly matches TRBD1 or TRBD2 (5 bases each). The V end lost 4 bases, the J end lost 5 bases, and 17 bases lay between the germline ends. Germline V gene sequence: CDR1 LNHDA, CDR2 SQIVND (reference sequence). The CDR3 is made up of 15 amino acids. CDR3 coding DNA: TGTGCCAGTAGTAAGGGCCGGGACCTGAGGGAGACCCAGTACTTC. It specifies CASSKGRDLRETQYF.

The chain carries TRBV19 and TRBJ1-5, with D hard to call. Germline-derived CDR1 and CDR2 are LNHDA and SQIVND (reference sequence). The CDR3 is 14 residues long. Between the trimmed V and J ends, which lost 2 bases and 4 bases, there was a span of 9 bases. The CDR3, as DNA: TGTGCCAGTAGTATACAGGCTCCTAATCAGCCCCAGCATTTT. This translates into CASSIQAPNQPQHF.

The chain uses TRBV28 and TRBJ1-1; 8 bases line up with TRBD1. Germline CDR1 is MDHEN and CDR2 is SYDVKM. The CDR3 extends over 17 amino acids. Germline trimming cut 6 bases from V and 4 bases from J; bases unmatched to any gene: 16. The CDR3 is CASSQFPGQVFSTEAFF. The CDR3 bases are TGTGCCAGCAGCCAATTTCCGGGACAGGTTTTTAGCACTGAAGCTTTCTTT.

V usage is TRBV4-2 and J usage is TRBJ2-4; TRBD2 agrees at 10 bases. CDR1 is LGHNA, CDR2 YNFKEQ, per germline. Trimming took 0 bases from V and 2 from J; bases not matched to a gene: 7. This CDR3 contains 18 residues. The CDR3 nucleotides are TGTGCCAGCAGCCAAGATCTGCCTAGCGGGAGATCCAAAAACATTCAGTACTTC. Translated, it gives CASSQDLPSGRSKNIQYF.

This chain connects TRBV11-3 to TRBJ2-1; D could derive from TRBD1 or TRBD2 (5 bases each). CDR3 length: 15 amino acids. Germline loops: CDR1 SGHNT, CDR2 YENEEA. With 6 bases removed from V and 4 bases from J, the gap between germline ends came to 16 bases. CDR3: CASSARGGDYNEQFF. For the CDR3, the DNA is TGTGCCAGCAGTGCCCGGGGCGGAGATTACAATGAGCAGTTCTTC.

J is TRBJ2-3 and V is TRBV27, with D possibly called TRBD1 or TRBD2 (6 bases each). The CDR3 spans 15 residues. V was pared by 4 bases and J by 4 bases, with 15 bases between. Germline CDR1 and CDR2: MNHEY and SMNVEV (reference sequence). The DNA for the CDR3 is TGTGCCAGCAGTTCGAGGGGGGCAGGTTCAGATACGCAGTATTTT. This codes for CASSSRGAGSDTQYF.

This chain joins TRBV7-6 and TRBJ1-5; D is possibly TRBD1 (6 bases). Trimming stripped 5 bases from V and 7 bases from J, with 12 bases between. The CDR3 sequence is 13 residues long. Germline V gives CDR1 SGHVS, CDR2 FNYEAQ. The CDR3 protein is CASSRDIGQPQHF. The CDR3 nucleotides read TGTGCCAGCAGCCGGGACATCGGACAGCCCCAGCATTTT.

The chain joins TRBV19 to TRBJ1-2; D is unresolved. CDR3 size: 13 residues. Between the trimmed V and J ends, which lost 5 bases and 8 bases, there was a span of 15 bases. CDR1 and CDR2 from the germline V gene are LNHDA and SQIVND (reference sequence). This CDR3 reads CASSPRAVRGYTF. The CDR3 DNA sequence: TGTGCCAGTAGTCCCCGGGCCGTGCGGGGCTACACCTTC.

This chain uses TRBV9 with TRBJ1-2; TRBD1 matches at 9 bases. Trimming removed 4 bases from V and 8 bases from J; junction bases left unmatched: 12. The CDR3 is made up of 15 amino acids. Per the germline V gene, CDR1 is SGDLS and CDR2 is YYNGEE. This CDR3 reads CASSTLRTGDKGYTF. CDR3 DNA: TGTGCCAGCAGCACCTTAAGGACAGGGGATAAAGGCTACACCTTC.

This chain joins TRBV28 and TRBJ1-1; D is unclear. Trimming took 5 bases from V and 0 from J, leaving 19 bases between them. CDR1 and CDR2 from the germline V gene are MDHEN and SYDVKM. CDR3 size: 17 residues. CDR3 sequence reads: CASSIPEGIPMNTEAFF. The CDR3 DNA reads as TGTGCCAGCAGTATACCTGAGGGAATCCCCATGAACACTGAAGCTTTCTTT.

J is TRBJ1-2 and V is TRBV11-1; D ambiguous. The germline V gene has CDR1 SGHAT and CDR2 FQDESV (reference sequence). Trimming stripped 3 bases from V and 1 base from J, with 3 bases between. CDR3 length equals 12 residues. The CDR3 reads CASSFYNYGYTF. CDR3 coding DNA: TGTGCCAGCAGCTTCTATAACTATGGCTACACCTTC.

The chain recombines TRBV6-5 with TRBJ2-2; the D gene is possibly TRBD1 (5 bases). This CDR3 is built from 14 residues. Per the germline V gene, CDR1 is MNHEY and CDR2 is SVGAGI. CDR3 in DNA: TGTGCAAGTTGTCGGACAACGAACACCGGGGAGCTGTTTTTT. Its translation is CASCRTTNTGELFF.

V is TRBV7-2 and J is TRBJ2-2, with D hard to call. The germline V and J ends were trimmed by 1 base and 8 bases, with 14 bases remaining between them. In germline, CDR1 is SGHTA, CDR2 FQGNSA. CDR3 length: 15 residues. This chain's CDR3 is CASSLESLLAGELFF. CDR3 nucleotide sequence: TGTGCCAGCAGCTTAGAATCCCTTCTCGCGGGGGAGCTGTTTTTT.

A single count supports this clone. CDR3 residues: CASSVGTGGTQETQYF. As DNA, the CDR3 is TGTGCCAGCAGCGTAGGGACAGGGGGCACCCAAGAGACCCAGTACTTC. V gene TRBV9 combines with J gene TRBJ2-5; TRBD1 aligns across 11 bases. The V segment lost 0 bases and the J segment 1 base; nucleotides outside the gene matches: 2. Germline V CDR1 and CDR2: SGDLS, YYNGEE. There are 16 residues in the CDR3. The full variable domain, rest sourced from reference TRBV9 and TRBJ2-5, is DSGVTQTPKHLITATGQRVTLRCSPRSGDLSVYWYQQSLDQGLQFLIQYYNGEERAKGNILERFSAQQFPDLHSELNLSSLELGDSALYFCASSVGTGGTQETQYFGPGTRLLVL.

The chain employs TRBV5-1 and TRBJ2-1; a weak D match, TRBD2 (6 bases). V was cut by 2 bases and J by 0 bases, with 9 bases left in between. Germline CDR1 and CDR2: SGHRS and YFSETQ. The CDR3 has 15 residues. For the CDR3, the DNA is TGCGCCAGCAGCTTTAGGAGGGACTCCTACAATGAGCAGTTCTTC. Translated, it gives CASSFRRDSYNEQFF.

The chain links TRBV9 to TRBJ2-3, with no clear D. CDR3 length equals 13 residues. The V gene lost 4 bases and the J gene lost 5 bases, with 11 bases spanning the gap. CDR1 is SGDLS, CDR2 YYNGEE, per germline. In nucleotides, the CDR3 is TGTGCCAGCAGCTCAAAAGTGGGAGATACGCAGTATTTT. Residues: CASSSKVGDTQYF.

The genes are TRBV2 and TRBJ1-6; no clear D gene. CDR1 is SNHLY, CDR2 FYNNEI, per germline. This CDR3 spans 14 amino acids. Trimming took off 6 bases at V and 10 bases at J, with 16 bases between the two ends. CDR3 region: CASSLDVRYSPLHF. CDR3 in DNA: TGTGCCAGCAGCTTGGACGTTAGGTACTCACCCCTCCACTTT.

The CDR3 here is CASSEVPLSVGGYTF. The CDR3 DNA reads TGTGCCAGCAGTGAAGTTCCGTTGAGTGTGGGTGGCTACACCTTC. The rearrangement links TRBV2 to TRBJ1-2; D not certain. The CDR3 contains 15 residues. CDR1 is SNHLY, CDR2 FYNNEI, per germline. Between the trimmed V and J ends, which lost 1 base and 7 bases, there was a span of 16 bases.

This clone showed up just once. The chain couples TRBV11-3 to TRBJ1-6; the D gene is possibly TRBD1 (5 bases). Germline V gene data show CDR1 as SGHNT and CDR2 as YENEEA. The CDR3 covers 15 residues. V lost 5 bases and J lost 3, with 11 bases in between. In DNA form, the CDR3 reads TGTGCCAGCAGCCGGGGGGACGGCTATAATTCACCCCTCCACTTT. Translation: CASSRGDGYNSPLHF.

The chain joins TRBV7-9 to TRBJ2-7; TRBD1 might be the D (6 bases). The CDR3 contains 14 residues. V was shortened by 5 bases and J by 9 bases, with 20 bases between the two germline ends. Germline assignment: CDR1 SEHNR and CDR2 FQNEAQ (reference sequence). DNA of the CDR3: TGTGCCAGCAGCCCTGGGGGCTTTCCTACGATGCAGTACTTC. As protein: CASSPGGFPTMQYF.

The chain recombines TRBV7-8 with TRBJ1-5, with D tentatively TRBD1 (5 bases). Germline CDR1 SGHVS, CDR2 FQNEAQ. With 2 bases removed from V and 0 bases from J, the gap between germline ends came to 11 bases. This CDR3 is 16 amino acids long. The CDR3 DNA is TGTGCCAGCAGCTTATTTGGAGGGGTTAGCAATCAGCCCCAGCATTTT. Encoded protein: CASSLFGGVSNQPQHF.

The CDR3: CASSLRGSWADTQYF. The CDR3 DNA follows: TGTGCCAGCAGCTTGCGGGGTTCCTGGGCGGATACGCAGTATTTT. V gene TRBV5-4 combines with J gene TRBJ2-3, with D perhaps matching TRBD2 (5 bases). V gave up 1 base and J gave up 6 bases, with 15 bases separating them. This CDR3 is 15 amino acids long. Germline CDR1 and CDR2: SGHNT and YYREEE (reference sequence).

The chain employs TRBV18 and TRBJ2-5; 7 bases are shared with TRBD1. This CDR3 region has 16 residues. J gave up 0 bases and V 5 bases, and 9 bases lay outside the gene matches. CDR1 and CDR2 (germline): KGHSH, LQKENI. DNA for the CDR3: TGTGCCAGCTCAACTCGGGACAGATCGTACCAAGAGACCCAGTACTTC. Encoded protein: CASSTRDRSYQETQYF.

There are a few counts of this clone. The chain couples TRBV6-5 to TRBJ1-5, with D tentatively TRBD1 (5 bases). The V gene's germline CDR1 is MNHEY and CDR2 SVGAGI. The CDR3 spans 15 residues. Trimming took off 8 bases at V and 5 bases at J, with 19 bases between the two ends. CDR3 DNA sequence: TGTGCCAGCCGGGGACTGGCCTCCGGGGATCAGCCCCAGCATTTT. Its protein product is CASRGLASGDQPQHF.

This chain uses TRBV19 with TRBJ1-3; no reliable D call. This CDR3 has 14 residues. V was cut by 4 bases and J by 3 bases, with 10 bases left in between. Germline assignment: CDR1 LNHDA and CDR2 SQIVND (reference sequence). CDR3 sequence (DNA): TGTGCCAGTAGTACCACCTTGGTTGGAAACACCATATATTTT. This gives the protein CASSTTLVGNTIYF.

The CDR3 is CAWSAQSNTGELFF. Written as DNA, the CDR3 is TGTGCCTGGAGCGCACAGAGTAACACCGGGGAGCTGTTTTTT. The V call is TRBV30, the J call TRBJ2-2; no reliable D call. The V gene lost 3 bases and the J gene lost 2 bases, with 10 bases spanning the gap. This CDR3 is 14 amino acids long. Germline-derived CDR1 and CDR2 are GTSNPN and SVGIG (reference sequence).